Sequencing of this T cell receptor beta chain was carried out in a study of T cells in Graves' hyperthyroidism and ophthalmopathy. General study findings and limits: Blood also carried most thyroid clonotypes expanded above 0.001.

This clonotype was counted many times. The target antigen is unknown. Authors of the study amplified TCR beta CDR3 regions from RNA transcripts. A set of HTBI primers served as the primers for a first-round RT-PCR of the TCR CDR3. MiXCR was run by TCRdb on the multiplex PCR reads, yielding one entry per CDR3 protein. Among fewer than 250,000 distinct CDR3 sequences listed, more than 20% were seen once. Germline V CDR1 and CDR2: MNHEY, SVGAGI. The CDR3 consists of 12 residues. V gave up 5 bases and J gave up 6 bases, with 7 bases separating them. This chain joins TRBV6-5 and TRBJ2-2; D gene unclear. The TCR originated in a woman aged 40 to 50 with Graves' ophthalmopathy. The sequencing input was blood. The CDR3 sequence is CASSPRPGELFF. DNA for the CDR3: TGTGCCAGCAGTCCCCGACCCGGGGAGCTGTTTTTT.